This T cell receptor beta chain was recorded in a study of cytomegalovirus exposure and HLA in healthy donors. Primers included in the PCR were 60 Vbeta and 13 Jbeta primers. Measured with immunoSEQ multiplex PCR; TCRdb has only the in-frame clones, and not every one. In the table there are roughly 99,000 clones, 73% of which are singletons. The germline V and J ends were trimmed by 2 bases and 8 bases, with 13 bases remaining between them. Looked up from germline, CDR1 is GTSNPN and CDR2 is SVGIG (reference sequence). CDR3 length: 13 amino acids. To note about this clone: Its antigen is unidentified.

The study, taken as a whole, reports: Reports indicate that TCR beta sequences accurately predicted the HLA-A and HLA-B alleles of most subjects. The study designated 150 or so TCR beta chains cytomegalovirus-associated. Researchers left out some V segments, among them TRBV6-2 and TRBV6-3, as indistinguishable. When the data were analyzed later, several of the most significant clusters appeared to be linked to common viral pathogens.

Sequencing was carried out using PBMCs. This clonotype was obtained from a young man in good health and CMV-seronegative. J is TRBJ2-1 and V is TRBV30, with a weak D call TRBD1 (5 bases). The DNA of the CDR3 is TGTGCCTGGAGTCGGGCAGGGTATGATGAGCAGTTCTTC. Translated, it gives CAWSRAGYDEQFF.